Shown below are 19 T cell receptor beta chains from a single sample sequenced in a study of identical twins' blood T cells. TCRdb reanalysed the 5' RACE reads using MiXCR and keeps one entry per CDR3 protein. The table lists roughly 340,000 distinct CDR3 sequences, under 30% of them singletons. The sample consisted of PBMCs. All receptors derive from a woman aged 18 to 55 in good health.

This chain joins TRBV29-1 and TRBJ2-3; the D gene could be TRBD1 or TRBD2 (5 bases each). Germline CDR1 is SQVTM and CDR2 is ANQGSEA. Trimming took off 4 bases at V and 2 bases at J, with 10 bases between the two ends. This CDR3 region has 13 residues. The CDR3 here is CSVVRDHTDTQYF. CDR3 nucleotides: TGCAGCGTTGTGAGGGACCACACAGATACGCAGTATTTT.

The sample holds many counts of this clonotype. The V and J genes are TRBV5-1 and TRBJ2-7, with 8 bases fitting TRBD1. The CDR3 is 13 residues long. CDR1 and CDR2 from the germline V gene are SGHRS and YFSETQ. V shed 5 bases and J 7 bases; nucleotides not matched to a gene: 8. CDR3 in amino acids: CASSWDRPGEQYF. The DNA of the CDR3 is TGCGCCAGCAGTTGGGACAGGCCGGGAGAGCAGTACTTC.

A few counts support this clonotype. CDR3 in DNA: TGCGCCAGCAGCCAAGAGGGCAAGTTGAACACTGAAGCTTTCTTT. It codes for CASSQEGKLNTEAFF. This chain links TRBV4-3 with TRBJ1-1; no firm D call. Trimming stripped 0 bases from V and 0 bases from J, with 8 bases between. The CDR3 sequence is 15 residues long. Germline-derived CDR1 and CDR2 are LGHNA and YSLEER.

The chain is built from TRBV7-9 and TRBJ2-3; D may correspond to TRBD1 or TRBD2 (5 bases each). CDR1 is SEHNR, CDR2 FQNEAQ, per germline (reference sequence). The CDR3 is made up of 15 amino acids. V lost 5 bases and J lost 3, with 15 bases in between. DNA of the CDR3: TGTGCCAGCAGCCCACGGGACCCTATAACAGATACGCAGTATTTT. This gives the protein CASSPRDPITDTQYF.

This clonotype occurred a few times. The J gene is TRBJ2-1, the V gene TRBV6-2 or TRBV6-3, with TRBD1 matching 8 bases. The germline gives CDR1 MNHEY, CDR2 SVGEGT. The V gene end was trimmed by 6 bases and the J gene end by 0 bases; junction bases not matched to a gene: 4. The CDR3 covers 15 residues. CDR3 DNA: TGTGCCAGCAGACGGACAGGGATCTCCTACAATGAGCAGTTCTTC. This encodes CASRRTGISYNEQFF.

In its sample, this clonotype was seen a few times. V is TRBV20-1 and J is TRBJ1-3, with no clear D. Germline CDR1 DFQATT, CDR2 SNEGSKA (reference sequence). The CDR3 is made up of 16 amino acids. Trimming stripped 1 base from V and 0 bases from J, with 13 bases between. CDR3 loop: CSARVAGVLSGNTIYF. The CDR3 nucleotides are TGCAGTGCTAGAGTGGCTGGAGTGCTCTCTGGAAACACCATATATTTT.

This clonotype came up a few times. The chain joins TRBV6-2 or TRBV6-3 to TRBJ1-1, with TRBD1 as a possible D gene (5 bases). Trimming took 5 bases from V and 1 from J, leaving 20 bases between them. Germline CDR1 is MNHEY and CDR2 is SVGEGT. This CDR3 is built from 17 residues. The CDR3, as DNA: TGTGCCAGCAGTCGAAGGGACGGGAGAGGGTCGAACACTGAAGCTTTCTTT. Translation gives CASSRRDGRGSNTEAFF.

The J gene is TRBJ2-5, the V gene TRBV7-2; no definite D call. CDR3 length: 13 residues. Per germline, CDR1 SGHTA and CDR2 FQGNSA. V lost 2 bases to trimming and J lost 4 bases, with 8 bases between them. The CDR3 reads CASSLRVGETQYF. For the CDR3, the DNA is TGTGCCAGCAGCTTACGGGTGGGAGAGACCCAGTACTTC.

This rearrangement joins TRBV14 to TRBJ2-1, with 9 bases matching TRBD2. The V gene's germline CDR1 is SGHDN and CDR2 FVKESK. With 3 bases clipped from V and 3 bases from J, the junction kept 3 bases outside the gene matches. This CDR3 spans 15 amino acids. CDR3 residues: CASSHAGGRYNEQFF. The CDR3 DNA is TGTGCCAGCAGCCATGCGGGGGGGCGCTACAATGAGCAGTTCTTC.

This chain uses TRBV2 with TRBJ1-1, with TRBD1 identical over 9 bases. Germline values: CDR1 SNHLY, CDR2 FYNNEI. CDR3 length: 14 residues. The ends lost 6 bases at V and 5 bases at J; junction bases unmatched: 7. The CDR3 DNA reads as TGTGCCAGCAGCCCCGGACAGGGGAGTACTGAAGCTTTCTTT. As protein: CASSPGQGSTEAFF.

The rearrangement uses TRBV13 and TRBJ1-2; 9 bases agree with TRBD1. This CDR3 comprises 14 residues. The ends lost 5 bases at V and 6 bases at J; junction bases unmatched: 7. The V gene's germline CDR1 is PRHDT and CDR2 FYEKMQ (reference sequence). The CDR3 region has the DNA TGTGCCAGCAGCCCGCGGACAGGGGATGATGGCTACACCTTC. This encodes CASSPRTGDDGYTF. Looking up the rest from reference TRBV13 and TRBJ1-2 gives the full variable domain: AAGVIQSPRHLIKEKRETATLKCYPIPRHDTVYWYQQGPGQDPQFLISFYEKMQSDKGSIPDRFSAQQFSDYHSELNMSSLELGDSALYFCASSPRTGDDGYTFGSGTRLTVV.

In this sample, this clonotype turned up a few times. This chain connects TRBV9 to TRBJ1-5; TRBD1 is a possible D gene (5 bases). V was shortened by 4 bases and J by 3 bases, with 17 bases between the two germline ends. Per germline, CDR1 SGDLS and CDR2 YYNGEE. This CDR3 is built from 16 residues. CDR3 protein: CASSSRVGALNQPQHF. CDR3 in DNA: TGTGCCAGCAGCTCCCGGGTTGGGGCCCTCAATCAGCCCCAGCATTTT.

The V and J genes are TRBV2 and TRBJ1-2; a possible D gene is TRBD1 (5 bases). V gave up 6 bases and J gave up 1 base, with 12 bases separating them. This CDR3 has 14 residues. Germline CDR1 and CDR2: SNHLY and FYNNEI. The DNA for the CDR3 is TGTGCCAGCAGGCGGGACGGAAATAACTATGGCTACACCTTC. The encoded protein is CASRRDGNNYGYTF.

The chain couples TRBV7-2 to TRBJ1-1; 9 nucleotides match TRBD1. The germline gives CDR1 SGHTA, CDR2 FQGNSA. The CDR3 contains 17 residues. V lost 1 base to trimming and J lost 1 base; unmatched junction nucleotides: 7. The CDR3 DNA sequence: TGTGCCAGCAGCTTAGGGGGGACAGGGAGGAAGAACACTGAAGCTTTCTTT. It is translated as CASSLGGTGRKNTEAFF.

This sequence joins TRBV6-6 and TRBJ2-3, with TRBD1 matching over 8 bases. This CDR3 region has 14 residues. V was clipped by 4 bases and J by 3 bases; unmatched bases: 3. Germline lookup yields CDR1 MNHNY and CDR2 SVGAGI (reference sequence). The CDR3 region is CASSFYRGTDTQYF. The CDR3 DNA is TGTGCCAGCAGTTTTTACAGGGGGACAGATACGCAGTATTTT.

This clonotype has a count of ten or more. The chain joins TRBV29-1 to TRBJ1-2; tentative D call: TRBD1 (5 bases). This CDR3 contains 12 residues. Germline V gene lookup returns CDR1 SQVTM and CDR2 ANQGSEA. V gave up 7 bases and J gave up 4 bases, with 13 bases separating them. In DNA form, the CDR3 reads TGCAGCGATATTGGGGACGCCTATGGCTACACCTTC. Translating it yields CSDIGDAYGYTF.

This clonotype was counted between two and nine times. CDR3 sequence: CASSPDWRLGTEAFF. CDR3 nucleotide sequence: TGTGCCAGCAGCCCCGATTGGAGGTTGGGCACTGAAGCTTTCTTT. The V and J genes are TRBV7-8 and TRBJ1-1; D gene ambiguous. Germline assignment: CDR1 SGHVS and CDR2 FQNEAQ. This CDR3 has 15 amino acids. V lost 5 bases and J lost 4, with 17 bases in between.

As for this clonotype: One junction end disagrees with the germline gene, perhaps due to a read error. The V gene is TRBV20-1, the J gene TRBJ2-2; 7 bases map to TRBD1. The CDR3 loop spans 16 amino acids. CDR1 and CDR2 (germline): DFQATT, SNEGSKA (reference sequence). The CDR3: CSAGDRVTGETGELFF. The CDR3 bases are TGCAGTGCTGGAGATAGGGTTACAGGGGAGACCGGGGAGCTGTTTTTT.

The CDR3 protein is CSAIWPDKANVLTF. CDR3 nucleotides: TGCAGTGCTATTTGGCCAGATAAGGCCAACGTCCTGACTTTC. The rearrangement links TRBV20-1 to TRBJ2-6; D uncertain. Looked up from germline, CDR1 is DFQATT and CDR2 is SNEGSKA (reference sequence). The CDR3 sequence is 14 residues long. V dropped 4 bases and J dropped 6 bases, with 13 bases sitting between them.